A single sample gave rise to the 26 T cell receptor beta chains below, sequenced in a study of regulatory T cells in long-lasting Graves disease. The time point here: newly diagnosed GD, antithyroid drugs for less than 3 months. Generation of the TCR library employed RNA extracted from PBMCs. Investigators prepared the TCR beta libraries by applying iRepertoire HTBI primers and Arm-PCR of CDR3 regions. Via MiXCR, TCRdb re-called the multiplex PCR reads, giving one row per CDR3 protein. The sample includes a few hundred thousand distinct CDR3 sequences, 20% to 25% seen only once; the top ten take 14%. The material sequenced was peripheral blood mononuclear cells (PBMCs), taken at new diagnosis, from a patient treated with antithyroid drugs. Receptors originate from a female donor with Graves disease.

For this clonotype: This may come from a read error, since a much larger clone is one base off. The chain recombines TRBV6-1 with TRBJ1-5; 8 nucleotides align to TRBD1. This CDR3 comprises 16 residues. The trim removed 7 bases at V and 6 bases at J, leaving 14 bases unmatched. Germline CDR1 and CDR2: MNHNS and SASEGT. CDR3 in DNA: TGTGCCAGCAACACCCGACAGGGGTACGCTGTTCAGCCCCAGCATTTT. It is translated as CASNTRQGYAVQPQHF.

The CDR3: CASRRTSTNEKLFF. The CDR3, as DNA: TGCGCCAGCAGGAGGACGTCAACTAATGAAAAACTGTTTTTT. The chain recombines TRBV10-2 with TRBJ1-4; D unresolved. V lost 6 bases and J 0 bases, leaving 8 bases between the germline ends. The germline V gene encodes CDR1 WSHSY and CDR2 SAAADI. CDR3 size: 14 residues.

This clonotype was recorded many times. The CDR3 here is CATSDFQASGYNEQFF. CDR3 in DNA: TGTGCCACCAGTGATTTCCAGGCTAGCGGCTACAATGAGCAGTTCTTC. The chain links TRBV24-1 to TRBJ2-1; 7 nucleotides line up with TRBD2. The CDR3 sequence is 16 residues long. Germline values: CDR1 KGHDR, CDR2 SFDVKD. J lost 3 bases, V lost 1 base, and 5 bases had no gene match.

Details on this clonotype: This may come from a read error, since a much larger clone is one base off. The J gene is TRBJ2-7, the V gene TRBV7-9, with D tentatively TRBD2 (5 bases). This CDR3 contains 15 residues. CDR1 is SEHNR and CDR2 is FQNEAQ in the germline V gene (reference sequence). The V and J ends lost 5 bases and 0 bases respectively, with 14 bases between them. As DNA, the CDR3 is TGTGCCAGCAGCGCGAGGGCATGCAACTCCTACGAGCAGTACTTC. Its protein product is CASSARACNSYEQYF.

This clonotype was counted between two and nine times. The CDR3 DNA reads TGTGCCAGCAGCTTGGGTGCGGGACAGGGACTCTACGAGCAGTACTTC. Amino acid sequence: CASSLGAGQGLYEQYF. J is TRBJ2-7 and V is TRBV7-7; 9 nucleotides align to TRBD1. Germline CDR1 SSHAT, CDR2 FNYEAQ (reference sequence). This CDR3 spans 16 amino acids. J lost 3 bases, V lost 3 bases, and 9 bases had no gene match.

As for this clonotype: This is likely an artifact of a read error, given a far larger clone one base away. The genes are TRBV2 and TRBJ2-3; TRBD1 might be the D (6 bases). Judging by the DNA end, TRBJ2-7 fits better; the J call may be wrong. Germline CDR1 and CDR2: SNHLY and FYNNEI. This CDR3 spans 15 amino acids. The CDR3 is CASSEAGAGIDEQYF. In DNA, the CDR3 is TGTGCCAGCAGTGAAGCGGGGGCAGGGATCGATGAGCAGTACTTC.

This clonotype came up a few times. The chain uses TRBV6-2 or TRBV6-3 and TRBJ2-7; 9 positions match TRBD1. Germline-derived CDR1 and CDR2 are MNHEY and SVGEGT. The CDR3 sequence is 18 residues long. V was pared by 6 bases and J by 2 bases, with 17 bases of the junction left unmatched. CDR3 coding DNA: TGTGCCAGCAGCCAGAGGGGTCCGGGACAGGGAACCCCCTACGAGCAGTACTTC. As protein: CASSQRGPGQGTPYEQYF.

At least ten counts were recorded for this clonotype. This sequence joins TRBV2 and TRBJ2-5; possibly TRBD2 for D (6 bases). The CDR3 loop spans 13 amino acids. V shed 7 bases and J shed 4 bases, with 13 bases lying between them. In germline, CDR1 is SNHLY, CDR2 FYNNEI. Written as DNA, the CDR3 is TGTGCCAGCAAATTTGGAGGGGTAGAGACCCAGTACTTC. This sequence encodes CASKFGGVETQYF.

This clonotype was observed at least ten times. The CDR3 is CASSLTVPYEQYF. CDR3 in DNA: TGTGCCAGCAGCTTGACAGTACCCTACGAGCAGTACTTC. The chain joins TRBV7-9 to TRBJ2-7; tentative D call: TRBD1 (5 bases). CDR1 is SEHNR and CDR2 is FQNEAQ in the germline V gene (reference sequence). The CDR3 length is 13 residues. Deletions cut 3 bases from V and 2 bases from J, with 8 bases between.

At least ten counts were recorded for this clonotype. V usage is TRBV2 and J usage is TRBJ2-1, with 8 bases matching TRBD1. CDR3 length: 14 residues. Germline V gives CDR1 SNHLY, CDR2 FYNNEI. V trimming: 4 bases; J trimming: 6 bases; junction bases outside the gene matches: 5. This CDR3 is CASSARQGRNEQFF. CDR3 sequence (DNA): TGTGCCAGCAGTGCCAGACAGGGGCGCAATGAGCAGTTCTTC. Together with reference TRBV2 and TRBJ2-1, the CDR3 gives the full variable domain: EPEVTQTPSHQVTQMGQEVILRCVPISNHLYFYWYRQILGQKVEFLVSFYNNEISEKSEIFDDQFSVERPDGSNFTLKIRSTKLEDSAMYFCASSARQGRNEQFFGPGTRLTVL.

This clonotype was counted at least ten times. The chain links TRBV28 to TRBJ1-6; no definite D call. The CDR3 extends over 16 amino acids. Trimming stripped 5 bases from V and 7 bases from J, with 18 bases between. The germline V gene encodes CDR1 MDHEN and CDR2 SYDVKM. Here the CDR3 reads CASSPQRAPLNSPLHF. DNA for the CDR3: TGTGCCAGCAGTCCGCAGCGGGCGCCATTAAATTCACCCCTCCACTTT.

At least ten counts were recorded for this clonotype. This chain uses TRBV7-2 with TRBJ2-1; tentative D call: TRBD2 (6 bases). The CDR3 has 16 amino acids. CDR1 SGHTA and CDR2 FQGNSA come from the germline V gene. V was pared by 1 base and J by 5 bases, with 15 bases between. The CDR3 loop reads CASSLVGASVHNEQFF. As DNA, the CDR3 is TGTGCCAGCAGCTTAGTGGGCGCTAGCGTTCACAATGAGCAGTTCTTC.

V and J are TRBV27 and TRBJ1-1; possibly TRBD1 for D (5 bases). CDR3 size: 13 residues. V lost 3 bases, J lost 6 bases, and 11 bases lay in between. Germline CDR1 MNHEY, CDR2 SMNVEV (reference sequence). The CDR3 region is CASSFGREAEAFF. CDR3 in DNA: TGTGCCAGCAGTTTTGGCAGGGAGGCTGAAGCTTTCTTT.

In the case of this clonotype: It may be a read error: a sequence one base away is much more abundant. The chain carries TRBV6-1 and TRBJ2-7; D possibly corresponds to TRBD2 (5 bases). The CDR3 has 14 residues. Germline V lookup: CDR1 MNHNS, CDR2 SASEGT. Trimming took 7 bases from V and 0 from J, leaving 13 bases between them. CDR3: CASTPVGGSYEQYF. As DNA, the CDR3 is TGTGCCAGCACCCCGGTTGGAGGCTCCTACGAGCAGTACTTC.

This clonotype was recorded many times. The V gene is TRBV27, the J gene TRBJ2-3, with 7 bases aligning to TRBD1. CDR1 is MNHEY, CDR2 SMNVEV, per germline (reference sequence). The CDR3 is 15 residues long. With V trimmed by 5 bases and J by 0 bases, 5 bases remained unmatched. CDR3 protein: CASSPDRRSTDTQYF. The CDR3, as DNA: TGTGCCAGCAGTCCGGACAGGAGGAGCACAGATACGCAGTATTTT.

This clonotype was recorded at least ten times. The chain carries TRBV4-2 and TRBJ1-6; tentative D call: TRBD1 (5 bases). V was cut by 0 bases and J by 7 bases, with 19 bases left in between. Germline assignment: CDR1 LGHNA and CDR2 YNFKEQ. This CDR3 has 18 amino acids. The CDR3 DNA sequence: TGTGCCAGCAGCCAAGATAGTAGCAGGGCAGGAAAAAATTCACCCCTCCACTTT. This translates into CASSQDSSRAGKNSPLHF.

As regards this clonotype: With a far larger clone one base away, a read error is the likely cause. The CDR3 DNA reads as TGTGCCAGCAGTCCTGGACTCGGCGGGGGGAGGGATGAGCAGTACTTC. It is translated as CASSPGLGGGRDEQYF. V and J are TRBV12-3 or TRBV12-4 and TRBJ2-7, with 8 bases that match TRBD2. J was trimmed by 7 bases and V by 5 bases; bases with no gene match: 16. There are 16 residues in the CDR3.

This clonotype was counted ten times or more. V usage is TRBV2 and J usage is TRBJ2-5; D possibly matches TRBD1 or TRBD2 (5 bases each). CDR1 is SNHLY, CDR2 FYNNEI, per germline. V lost 4 bases and J lost 5, with 17 bases in between. The CDR3 loop spans 15 amino acids. The CDR3 coding sequence is TGTGCCAGCAGTGCGTCTGCCGGGACGCCTGAGACCCAGTACTTC. Protein product: CASSASAGTPETQYF.

In its sample, this clonotype was seen many times. This CDR3 reads CASSSGDRGSEQYF. Written as DNA, the CDR3 is TGTGCCAGCTCATCAGGGGACAGGGGCTCCGAGCAGTACTTC. The chain has TRBV18 and TRBJ2-7, with TRBD1 identical over 10 bases. There are 14 residues in the CDR3. From germline, CDR1 is KGHSH and CDR2 LQKENI. J gave up 6 bases and V 5 bases, and 7 bases lay outside the gene matches.

This clonotype was seen ten or more times. The chain has TRBV12-3 or TRBV12-4 and TRBJ2-3, with D uncertain. V was cut by 0 bases and J by 2 bases, with 6 bases left in between. This CDR3 is built from 14 residues. The CDR3 here is CASSLAPNTDTQYF. The CDR3 DNA follows: TGTGCCAGCAGTTTAGCGCCGAACACAGATACGCAGTATTTT.

This clonotype was detected many times. The chain employs TRBV12-5 and TRBJ2-2, with D unresolved. Trimming removed 1 base from V and 0 bases from J, with 3 bases in between. The CDR3 is 14 residues long. Per germline, CDR1 LGHNT and CDR2 FRNRAP. The CDR3 DNA is TGTGCTAGTGGTTTGGATACGAACACCGGGGAGCTGTTTTTT. Translating gives CASGLDTNTGELFF.

This clonotype was detected ten times or more. The CDR3 region is CASSLRRGDEAFF. CDR3 nucleotide sequence: TGTGCCAGCAGCCTTAGACGGGGGGATGAAGCTTTCTTT. The chain links TRBV6-1 to TRBJ1-1, with D tentatively TRBD1 (5 bases). Germline V gives CDR1 MNHNS, CDR2 SASEGT. CDR3 length: 13 amino acids. V gave up 6 bases and J gave up 7 bases, with 15 bases separating them.

In its sample, this clonotype was seen many times. This chain uses TRBV7-8 with TRBJ2-7; D may be TRBD2 (6 bases). The CDR3 contains 16 residues. V was pared by 0 bases and J by 0 bases, with 12 bases between. The germline V gene encodes CDR1 SGHVS and CDR2 FQNEAQ. CDR3 DNA sequence: TGTGCCAGCAGCTTAGCTGGTGGGAGGAGCTCCTACGAGCAGTACTTC. Its translation: CASSLAGGRSSYEQYF. Using reference TRBV7-8 and TRBJ2-7 for the parts outside the CDR3, the full variable domain is GAGVSQSPRYKVAKRGQDVALRCDPISGHVSLFWYQQALGQGPEFLTYFQNEAQLDKSGLPSDRFFAERPEGSVSTLKIQRTQQEDSAVYLCASSLAGGRSSYEQYFGPGTRLTVT.

This clonotype has a count of ten or more. The CDR3 region is CASSHLPGGSTDTQYF. The CDR3 coding sequence is TGCGCCAGCAGCCACCTACCAGGGGGTAGCACAGATACGCAGTATTTT. J is TRBJ2-3 and V is TRBV4-3, with TRBD1 identical over 7 bases. There are 16 residues in the CDR3. Germline values: CDR1 LGHNA, CDR2 YSLEER. Trimming removed 3 bases from V and 0 bases from J; junction bases left unmatched: 6.

Ten or more counts support this clonotype. Written as DNA, the CDR3 is TGTGCCAGCAATGACAGGGGGTTAGAAAAACTGTTTTTT. As protein: CASNDRGLEKLFF. J is TRBJ1-4 and V is TRBV2, with TRBD1 matching over 9 bases. Germline-derived CDR1 and CDR2 are SNHLY and FYNNEI. The V gene end was trimmed by 7 bases and the J gene end by 8 bases; junction bases not matched to a gene: 5. The CDR3 totals 13 residues.

The table lists this clonotype with many counts. V gene TRBV6-5 combines with J gene TRBJ1-2; D is uncertain. The germline V gene encodes CDR1 MNHEY and CDR2 SVGAGI. V dropped 0 bases and J dropped 1 base, with 6 bases sitting between them. The CDR3 runs 14 residues. The CDR3 spells CASSYSRVNYGYTF. Written as DNA, the CDR3 is TGTGCCAGCAGTTACTCAAGGGTTAACTATGGCTACACCTTC.